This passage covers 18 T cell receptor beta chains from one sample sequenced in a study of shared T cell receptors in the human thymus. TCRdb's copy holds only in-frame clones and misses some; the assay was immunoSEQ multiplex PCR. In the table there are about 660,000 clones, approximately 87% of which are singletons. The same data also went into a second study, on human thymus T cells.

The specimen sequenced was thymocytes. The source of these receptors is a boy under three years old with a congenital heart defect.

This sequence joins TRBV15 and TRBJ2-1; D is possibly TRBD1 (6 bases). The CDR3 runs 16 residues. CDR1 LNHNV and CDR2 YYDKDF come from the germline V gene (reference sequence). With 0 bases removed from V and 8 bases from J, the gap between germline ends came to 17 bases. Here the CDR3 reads CATSRDSLAKGDEQFF. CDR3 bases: TGTGCCACCAGCAGAGATTCTCTAGCCAAGGGGGATGAGCAGTTCTTC.

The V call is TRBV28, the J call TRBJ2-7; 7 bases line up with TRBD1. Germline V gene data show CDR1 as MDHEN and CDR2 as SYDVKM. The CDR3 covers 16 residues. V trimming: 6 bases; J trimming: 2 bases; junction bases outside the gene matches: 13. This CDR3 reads CASSSRRGTETYEQYF. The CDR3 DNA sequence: TGTGCCAGCAGCTCCCGCAGGGGGACGGAAACCTACGAGCAGTACTTC.

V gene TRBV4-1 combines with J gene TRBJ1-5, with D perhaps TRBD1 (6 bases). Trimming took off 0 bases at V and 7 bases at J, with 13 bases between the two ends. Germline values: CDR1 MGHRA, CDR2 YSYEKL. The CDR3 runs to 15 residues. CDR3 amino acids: CASSQDLNRAQPQHF. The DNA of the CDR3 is TGCGCCAGCAGCCAAGATCTGAACAGGGCCCAGCCCCAGCATTTT.

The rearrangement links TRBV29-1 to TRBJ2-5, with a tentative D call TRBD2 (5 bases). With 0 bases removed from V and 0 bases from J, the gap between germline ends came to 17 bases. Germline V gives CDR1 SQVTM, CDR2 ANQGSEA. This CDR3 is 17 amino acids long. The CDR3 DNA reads TGCAGCGTTGAAGAAGGTCAAAGGCGGGCAAACCAAGAGACCCAGTACTTC. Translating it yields CSVEEGQRRANQETQYF.

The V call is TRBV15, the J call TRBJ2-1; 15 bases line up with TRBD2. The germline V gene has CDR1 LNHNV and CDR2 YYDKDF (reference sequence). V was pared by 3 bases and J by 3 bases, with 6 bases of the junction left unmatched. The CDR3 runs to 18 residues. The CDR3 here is CATSRGLAGGPGYNEQFF. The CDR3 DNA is TGTGCCACCAGCAGGGGACTAGCGGGAGGCCCGGGCTACAATGAGCAGTTCTTC.

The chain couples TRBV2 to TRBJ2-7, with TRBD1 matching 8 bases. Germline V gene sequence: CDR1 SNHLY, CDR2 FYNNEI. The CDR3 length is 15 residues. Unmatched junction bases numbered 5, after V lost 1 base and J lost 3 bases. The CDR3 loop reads CASSEEGRGHYEQYF. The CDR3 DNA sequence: TGTGCCAGCAGTGAAGAAGGCAGGGGGCACTACGAGCAGTACTTC.

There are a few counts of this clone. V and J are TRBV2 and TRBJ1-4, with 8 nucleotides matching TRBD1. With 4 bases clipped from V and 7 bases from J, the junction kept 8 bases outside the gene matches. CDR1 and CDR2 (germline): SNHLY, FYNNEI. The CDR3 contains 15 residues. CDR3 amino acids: CASSVSAGGREKLFF. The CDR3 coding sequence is TGTGCCAGCAGTGTTTCGGCAGGGGGCCGTGAAAAACTGTTTTTT.

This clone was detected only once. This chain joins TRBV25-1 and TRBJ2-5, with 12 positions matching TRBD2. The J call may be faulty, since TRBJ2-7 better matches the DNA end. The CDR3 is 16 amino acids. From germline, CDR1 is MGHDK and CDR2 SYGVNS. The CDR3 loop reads CASSTGTSGPSYEQYF. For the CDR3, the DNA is TGTGCCAGCAGTACCGGGACTAGCGGGCCGTCCTACGAGCAGTACTTC.

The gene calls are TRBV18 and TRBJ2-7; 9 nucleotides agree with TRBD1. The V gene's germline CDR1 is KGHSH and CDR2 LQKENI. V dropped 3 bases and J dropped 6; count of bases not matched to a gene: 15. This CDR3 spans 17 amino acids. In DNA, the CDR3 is TGTGCCAGCTCACCGAAGTCCGGGACAGGGTTACTCATCGAGCAGTACTTC. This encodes CASSPKSGTGLLIEQYF.

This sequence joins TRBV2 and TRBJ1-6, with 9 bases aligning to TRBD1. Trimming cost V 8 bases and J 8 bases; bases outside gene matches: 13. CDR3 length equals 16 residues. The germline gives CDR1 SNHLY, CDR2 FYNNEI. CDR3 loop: CASRGGQGVSHSPLHF. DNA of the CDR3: TGTGCCAGCCGGGGGGGACAGGGTGTTTCCCATTCACCCCTCCACTTT.

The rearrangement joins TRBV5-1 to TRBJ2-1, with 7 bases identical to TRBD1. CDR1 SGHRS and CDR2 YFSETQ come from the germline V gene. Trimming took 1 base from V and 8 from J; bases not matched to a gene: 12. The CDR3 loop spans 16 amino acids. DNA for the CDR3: TGCGCCAGCAGCTTGTTAGGGCAGGGGGTCATCTATGAGCAGTTCTTC. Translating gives CASSLLGQGVIYEQFF.

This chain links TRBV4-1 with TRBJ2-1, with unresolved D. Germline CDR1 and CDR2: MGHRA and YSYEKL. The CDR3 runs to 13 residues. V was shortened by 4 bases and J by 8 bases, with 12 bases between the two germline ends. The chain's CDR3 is CASSPDKRDEQFF. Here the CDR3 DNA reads TGCGCCAGCAGCCCCGACAAGAGAGATGAGCAGTTCTTC.

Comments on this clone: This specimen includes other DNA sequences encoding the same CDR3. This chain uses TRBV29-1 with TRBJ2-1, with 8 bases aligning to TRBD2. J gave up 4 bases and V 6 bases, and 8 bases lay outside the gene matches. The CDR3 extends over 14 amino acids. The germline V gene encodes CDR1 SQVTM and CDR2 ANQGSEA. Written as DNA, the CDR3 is TGCAGCGTGATAACGGGAGGGTCTTACAATGAGCAGTTCTTC. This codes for CSVITGGSYNEQFF.

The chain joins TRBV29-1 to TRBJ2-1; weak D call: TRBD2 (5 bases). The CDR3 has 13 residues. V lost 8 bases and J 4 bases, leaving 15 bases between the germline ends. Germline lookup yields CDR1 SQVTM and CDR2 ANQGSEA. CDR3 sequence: CSSTVGNYNEQFF. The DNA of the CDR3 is TGCAGCTCGACGGTCGGGAATTACAATGAGCAGTTCTTC.

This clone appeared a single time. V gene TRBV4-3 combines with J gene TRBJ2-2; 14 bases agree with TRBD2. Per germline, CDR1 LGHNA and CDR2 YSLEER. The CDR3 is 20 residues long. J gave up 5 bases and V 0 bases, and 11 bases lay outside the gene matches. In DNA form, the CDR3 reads TGCGCCAGCAGCCAAGATACGACTAGCGGGAGGGCCGGGGCTACCGGGGAGCTGTTTTTT. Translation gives CASSQDTTSGRAGATGELFF.

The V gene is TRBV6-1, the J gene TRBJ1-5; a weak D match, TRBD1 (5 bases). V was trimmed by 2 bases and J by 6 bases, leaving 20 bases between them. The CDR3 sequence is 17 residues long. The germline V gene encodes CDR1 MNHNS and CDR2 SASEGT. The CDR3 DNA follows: TGTGCCAGCAGTGAAAATTTTGTGGGGACTCCGGGTCAGCCCCAGCATTTT. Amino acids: CASSENFVGTPGQPQHF.

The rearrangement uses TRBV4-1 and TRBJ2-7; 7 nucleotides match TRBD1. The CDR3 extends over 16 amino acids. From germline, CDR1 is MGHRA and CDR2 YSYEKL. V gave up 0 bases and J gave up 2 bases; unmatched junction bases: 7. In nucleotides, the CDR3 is TGCGCCAGCAGCCAAGATCTTGAAGGGGGCCCCTACGAGCAGTACTTC. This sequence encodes CASSQDLEGGPYEQYF.

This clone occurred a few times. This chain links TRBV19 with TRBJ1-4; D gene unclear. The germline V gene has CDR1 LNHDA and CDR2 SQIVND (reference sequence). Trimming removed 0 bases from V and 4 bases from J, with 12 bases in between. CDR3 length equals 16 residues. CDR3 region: CASSIEVAGLNEKLFF. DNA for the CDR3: TGTGCCAGTAGTATAGAGGTGGCAGGTCTTAATGAAAAACTGTTTTTT.